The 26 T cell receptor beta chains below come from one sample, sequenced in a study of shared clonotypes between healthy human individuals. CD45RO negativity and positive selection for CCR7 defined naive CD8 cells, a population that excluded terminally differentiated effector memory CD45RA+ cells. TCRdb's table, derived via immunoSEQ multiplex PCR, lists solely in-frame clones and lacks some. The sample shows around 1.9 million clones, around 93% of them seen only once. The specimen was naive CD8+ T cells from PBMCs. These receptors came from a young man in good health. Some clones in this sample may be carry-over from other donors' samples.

CDR3 sequence reads: CASSLGIGGELFF. CDR3 DNA: TGTGCCAGCAGCCTCGGGATTGGCGGGGAGCTGTTTTTT. This chain joins TRBV7-2 and TRBJ2-2, with D possibly TRBD2 on 5 matching bases. CDR1 and CDR2 (germline): SGHTA, FQGNSA. The CDR3 loop spans 13 amino acids. The ends were cut back, 5 bases at V and 7 bases at J, with 11 bases in the middle.

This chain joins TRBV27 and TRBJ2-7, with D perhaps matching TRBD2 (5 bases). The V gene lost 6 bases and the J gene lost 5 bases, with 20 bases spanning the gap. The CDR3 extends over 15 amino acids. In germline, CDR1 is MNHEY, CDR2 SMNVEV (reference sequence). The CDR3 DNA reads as TGTGCCAGCAGGACCCTAGGTCCGGGGATCAACGAGCAGTACTTC. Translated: CASRTLGPGINEQYF.

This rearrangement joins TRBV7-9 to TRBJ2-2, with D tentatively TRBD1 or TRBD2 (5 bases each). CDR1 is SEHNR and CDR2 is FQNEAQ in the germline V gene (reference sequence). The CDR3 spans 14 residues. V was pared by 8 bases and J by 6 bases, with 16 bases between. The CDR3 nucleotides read TGTGCCAGCGGCCTGAGCGGACAACCCGGGGAGCTGTTTTTT. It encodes CASGLSGQPGELFF.

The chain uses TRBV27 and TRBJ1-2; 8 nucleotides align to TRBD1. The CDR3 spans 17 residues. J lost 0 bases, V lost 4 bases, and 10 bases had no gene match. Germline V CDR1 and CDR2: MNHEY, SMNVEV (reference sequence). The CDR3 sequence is CASSSARTGPANYGYTF. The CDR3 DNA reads TGTGCCAGCAGTTCAGCTCGGACAGGGCCAGCTAACTATGGCTACACCTTC.

The CDR3 loop reads CASNALSYNEQFF. The CDR3 DNA reads as TGTGCCAGCAACGCTCTCTCCTACAATGAGCAGTTCTTC. V is TRBV27 and J is TRBJ2-1; no reliable D call. V was clipped by 7 bases and J by 0 bases, with 7 bases between them. Germline V gene data show CDR1 as MNHEY and CDR2 as SMNVEV (reference sequence). The CDR3 loop spans 13 amino acids.

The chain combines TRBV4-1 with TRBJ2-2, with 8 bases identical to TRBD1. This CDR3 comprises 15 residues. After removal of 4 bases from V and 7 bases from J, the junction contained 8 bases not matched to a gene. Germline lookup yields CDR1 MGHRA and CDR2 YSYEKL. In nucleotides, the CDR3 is TGCGCCAGCAGCCCAGGACAGGGTAGGATCGGGGAGCTGTTTTTT. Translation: CASSPGQGRIGELFF.

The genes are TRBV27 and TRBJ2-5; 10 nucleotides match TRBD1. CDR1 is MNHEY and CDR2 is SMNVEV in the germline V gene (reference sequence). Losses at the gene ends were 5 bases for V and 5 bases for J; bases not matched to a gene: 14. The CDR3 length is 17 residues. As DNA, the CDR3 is TGTGCCAGCAGTCACCTGACAGGGGGCGCGCTCCAGGAGACCCAGTACTTC. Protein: CASSHLTGGALQETQYF.

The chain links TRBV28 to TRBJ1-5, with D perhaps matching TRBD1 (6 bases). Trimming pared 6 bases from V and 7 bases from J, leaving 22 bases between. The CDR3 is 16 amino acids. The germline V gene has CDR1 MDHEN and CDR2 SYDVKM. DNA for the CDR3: TGTGCCAGCAGCCGACGGAGGGGGGGGCAGGGGCAGCCCCAGCATTTT. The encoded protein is CASSRRRGGQGQPQHF.

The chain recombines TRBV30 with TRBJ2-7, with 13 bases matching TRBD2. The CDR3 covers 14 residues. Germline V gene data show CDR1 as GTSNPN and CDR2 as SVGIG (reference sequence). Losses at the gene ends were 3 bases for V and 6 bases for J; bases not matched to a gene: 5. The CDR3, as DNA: TGTGCCTGGAGGGGGACTAGCGGGATCGGCGAGCAGTACTTC. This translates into CAWRGTSGIGEQYF.

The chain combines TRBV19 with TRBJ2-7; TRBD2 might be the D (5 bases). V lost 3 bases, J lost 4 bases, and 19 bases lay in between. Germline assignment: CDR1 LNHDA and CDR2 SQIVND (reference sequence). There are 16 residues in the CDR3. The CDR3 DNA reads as TGTGCCAGTAGTATCTCGGGGAACCGGGTTGGTTACGAGCAGTACTTC. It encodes CASSISGNRVGYEQYF.

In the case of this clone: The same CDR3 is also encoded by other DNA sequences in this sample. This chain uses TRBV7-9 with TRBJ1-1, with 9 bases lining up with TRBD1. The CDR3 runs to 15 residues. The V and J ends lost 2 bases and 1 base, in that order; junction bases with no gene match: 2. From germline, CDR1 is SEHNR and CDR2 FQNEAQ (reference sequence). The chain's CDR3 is CASSLLQGANTEAFF. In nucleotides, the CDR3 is TGTGCCAGCAGCTTATTACAGGGGGCGAACACTGAAGCTTTCTTT. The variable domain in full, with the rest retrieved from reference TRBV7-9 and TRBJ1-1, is DTGVSQNPRHKITKRGQNVTFRCDPISEHNRLYWYRQTLGQGPEFLTYFQNEAQLEKSRLLSDRFSAERPKGSFSTLEIQRTEQGDSAMYLCASSLLQGANTEAFFGQGTRLTVV.

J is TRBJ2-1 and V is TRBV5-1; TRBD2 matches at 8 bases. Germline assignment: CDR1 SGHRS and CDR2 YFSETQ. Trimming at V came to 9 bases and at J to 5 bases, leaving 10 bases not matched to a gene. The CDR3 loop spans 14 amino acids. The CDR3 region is CANLSRLANNEQFF. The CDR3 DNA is TGCGCCAACCTATCCAGACTAGCGAACAATGAGCAGTTCTTC.

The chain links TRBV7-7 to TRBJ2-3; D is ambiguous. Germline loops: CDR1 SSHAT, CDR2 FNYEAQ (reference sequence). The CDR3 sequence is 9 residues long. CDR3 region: CAVVDTQYF. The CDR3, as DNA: TGTGCGGTAGTCGATACGCAGTATTTT.

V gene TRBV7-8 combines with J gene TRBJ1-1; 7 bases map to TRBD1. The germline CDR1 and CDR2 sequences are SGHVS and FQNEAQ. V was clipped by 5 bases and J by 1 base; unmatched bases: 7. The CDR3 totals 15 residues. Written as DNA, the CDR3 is TGTGCCAGCAGCGCCCAGGGGGTACGGAACACTGAAGCTTTCTTT. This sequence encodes CASSAQGVRNTEAFF.

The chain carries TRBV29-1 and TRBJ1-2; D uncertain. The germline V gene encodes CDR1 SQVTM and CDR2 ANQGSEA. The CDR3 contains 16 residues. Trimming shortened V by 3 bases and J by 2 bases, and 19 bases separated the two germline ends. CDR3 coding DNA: TGCAGCGTTGACCCGTCCACGGACGGAATCAACTATGGCTACACCTTC. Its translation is CSVDPSTDGINYGYTF.

CDR3 amino acids: CASSPRTPGHYEQYF. In nucleotides, the CDR3 is TGTGCCAGCAGTCCCCGGACCCCGGGGCATTACGAGCAGTACTTC. The V and J genes are TRBV28 and TRBJ2-7; either TRBD1 or TRBD2 may fit D (5 bases each). V was clipped by 5 bases and J by 4 bases, with 18 bases between them. This CDR3 is 15 amino acids long. Germline CDR1 is MDHEN and CDR2 is SYDVKM.

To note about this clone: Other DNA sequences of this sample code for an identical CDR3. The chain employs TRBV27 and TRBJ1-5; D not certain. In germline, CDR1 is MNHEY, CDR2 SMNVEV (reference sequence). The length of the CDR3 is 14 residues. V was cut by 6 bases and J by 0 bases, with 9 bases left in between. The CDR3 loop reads CASRGGYSNQPQHF. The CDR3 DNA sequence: TGTGCCAGCAGGGGCGGCTATAGCAATCAGCCCCAGCATTTT.

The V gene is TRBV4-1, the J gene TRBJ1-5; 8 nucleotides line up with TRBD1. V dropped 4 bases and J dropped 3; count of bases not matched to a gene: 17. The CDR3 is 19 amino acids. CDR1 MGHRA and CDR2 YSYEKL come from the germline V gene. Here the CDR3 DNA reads TGCGCCAGCAGCCTGGGTCTGACAGGGGAGAAGTTGAACAATCAGCCCCAGCATTTT. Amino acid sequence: CASSLGLTGEKLNNQPQHF.

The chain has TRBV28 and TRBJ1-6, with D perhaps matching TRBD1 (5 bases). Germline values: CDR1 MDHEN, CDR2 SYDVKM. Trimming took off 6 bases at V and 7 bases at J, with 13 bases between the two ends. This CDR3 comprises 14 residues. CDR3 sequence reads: CASSPDRNNSPLHF. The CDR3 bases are TGTGCCAGCAGCCCTGACAGAAACAATTCACCCCTCCACTTT.

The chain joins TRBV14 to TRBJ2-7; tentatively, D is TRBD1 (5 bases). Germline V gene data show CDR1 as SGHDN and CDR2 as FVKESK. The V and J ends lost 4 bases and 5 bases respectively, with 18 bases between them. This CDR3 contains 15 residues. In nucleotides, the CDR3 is TGTGCCAGCAGCCTGACCTTTCGTGGGGCTGACGAGCAGTACTTC. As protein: CASSLTFRGADEQYF.

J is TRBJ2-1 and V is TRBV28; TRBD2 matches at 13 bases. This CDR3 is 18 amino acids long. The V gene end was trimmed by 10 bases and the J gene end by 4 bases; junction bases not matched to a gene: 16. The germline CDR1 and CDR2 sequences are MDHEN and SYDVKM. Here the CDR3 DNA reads TGTGCCACCAGGACTAGCGGGAGTCCCAGGCCGTCGTACAATGAGCAGTTCTTC. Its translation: CATRTSGSPRPSYNEQFF. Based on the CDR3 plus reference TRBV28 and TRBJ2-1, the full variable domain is DVKVTQSSRYLVKRTGEKVFLECVQDMDHENMFWYRQDPGLGLRLIYFSYDVKMKEKGDIPEGYSVSREKKERFSLILESASTNQTSMYLCATRTSGSPRPSYNEQFFGPGTRLTVL.

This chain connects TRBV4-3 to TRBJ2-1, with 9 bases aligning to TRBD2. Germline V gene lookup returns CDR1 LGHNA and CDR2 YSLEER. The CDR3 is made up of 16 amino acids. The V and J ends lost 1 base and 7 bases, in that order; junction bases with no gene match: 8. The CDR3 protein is CASSQGRLAGVNEQFF. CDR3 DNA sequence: TGCGCCAGCAGCCAAGGCCGGTTAGCGGGAGTGAATGAGCAGTTCTTC.

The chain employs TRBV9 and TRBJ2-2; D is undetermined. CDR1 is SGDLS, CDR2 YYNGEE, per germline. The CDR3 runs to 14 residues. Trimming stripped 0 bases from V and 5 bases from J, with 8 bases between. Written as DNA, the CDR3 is TGTGCCAGCAGCGTAGAGCCGGGTACCGGGGAGCTGTTTTTT. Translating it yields CASSVEPGTGELFF.

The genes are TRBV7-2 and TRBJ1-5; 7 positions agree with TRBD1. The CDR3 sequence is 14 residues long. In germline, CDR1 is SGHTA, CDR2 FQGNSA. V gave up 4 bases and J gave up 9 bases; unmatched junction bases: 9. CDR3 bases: TGTGCCAGCAGCTCCTCCGGGACAGACGCGCCCCAGCATTTT. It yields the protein CASSSSGTDAPQHF. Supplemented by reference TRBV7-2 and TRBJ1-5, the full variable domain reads GAGVSQSPSNKVTEKGKDVELRCDPISGHTALYWYRQSLGQGLEFLIYFQGNSAPDKSGLPSDRFSAERTGGSVSTLTIQRTQQEDSAVYLCASSSSGTDAPQHFGDGTRLSIL.

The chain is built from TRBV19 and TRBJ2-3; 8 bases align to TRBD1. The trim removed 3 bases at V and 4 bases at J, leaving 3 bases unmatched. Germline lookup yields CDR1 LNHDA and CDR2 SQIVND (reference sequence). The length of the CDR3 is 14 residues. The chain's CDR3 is CASSIRTGSDTQYF. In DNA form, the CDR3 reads TGTGCCAGTAGTATCAGGACAGGGTCAGATACGCAGTATTTT.

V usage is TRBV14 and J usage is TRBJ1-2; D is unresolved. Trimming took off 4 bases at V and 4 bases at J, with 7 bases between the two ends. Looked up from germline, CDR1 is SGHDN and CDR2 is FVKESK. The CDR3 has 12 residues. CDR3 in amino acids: CASSLGSYGYTF. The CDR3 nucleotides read TGTGCCAGCAGCCTGGGGAGCTATGGCTACACCTTC.